Below, 19 T cell receptor beta chains from the same sample are listed, as sequenced in a study of cytomegalovirus exposure and HLA in healthy donors. Both 60 Vbeta primers and 13 Jbeta primers went into the PCR. Profiled with immunoSEQ multiplex PCR; TCRdb holds only in-frame clones, not every one. In the table there are around 170,000 clones, over 75% of which are singletons. The sample comprised PBMCs. All receptors come from a man in his fifties in good health and CMV-seronegative.

The chain is built from TRBV7-8 and TRBJ2-5; D unresolved. Trimming shortened V by 4 bases and J by 8 bases, and 11 bases separated the two germline ends. The germline gives CDR1 SGHVS, CDR2 FQNEAQ. The CDR3 runs 12 residues. The CDR3 region has the DNA TGTGCCAGCAGCTCCCACCTCAGAACCCAGTACTTC. Amino acid sequence: CASSSHLRTQYF. Drawing the rest from reference TRBV7-8 and TRBJ2-5, the complete variable domain is GAGVSQSPRYKVAKRGQDVALRCDPISGHVSLFWYQQALGQGPEFLTYFQNEAQLDKSGLPSDRFFAERPEGSVSTLKIQRTQQEDSAVYLCASSSHLRTQYFGPGTRLLVL.

The chain is built from TRBV27 and TRBJ1-2; D unresolved. CDR3 length: 11 amino acids. V lost 8 bases and J 2 bases, leaving 6 bases between the germline ends. CDR1 MNHEY and CDR2 SMNVEV come from the germline V gene (reference sequence). CDR3 sequence: CASGRNYGYTF. The CDR3 DNA reads as TGTGCCAGCGGGAGAAACTATGGCTACACCTTC.

In DNA, the CDR3 is TGTGCCACCAGCAGAGGCCCGGGGGGACAAGAGACCCAGTACTTC. This translates into CATSRGPGGQETQYF. The chain uses TRBV15 and TRBJ2-5, with TRBD2 identical over 7 bases. This CDR3 is 15 amino acids long. Germline CDR1 LNHNV, CDR2 YYDKDF (reference sequence). With V trimmed by 1 base and J by 2 bases, 4 bases remained unmatched.

On this clone: The DNA is omitted, as the CDR3 cannot be located on it reliably, and the CDR3 follows TCRdb's listing. J is TRBJ2-3 and V is TRBV4-2; the table gives TRBD2 as D, unverified against the DNA. The CDR3 has 12 amino acids, counting both end residues. The V gene's germline CDR1 is LGHNA and CDR2 YNFKEQ. CDR3 loop: CASSQVGRGAYF.

V and J are TRBV6-5 and TRBJ1-4; the D gene is possibly TRBD1 (5 bases). V lost 4 bases and J 2 bases, leaving 11 bases between the germline ends. In germline, CDR1 is MNHEY, CDR2 SVGAGI. CDR3 length: 15 residues. CDR3 DNA: TGTGCCAGCAGTTTGGGAGGGGCGACTAATGAAAAACTGTTTTTT. This gives the protein CASSLGGATNEKLFF.

The rearrangement uses TRBV29-1 and TRBJ1-5; no firm D call. This CDR3 has 12 residues. The ends were cut back, 6 bases at V and 0 bases at J, with 6 bases in the middle. Germline CDR1 and CDR2: SQVTM and ANQGSEA. The CDR3 spells CSVGDSNQPQHF. The CDR3, as DNA: TGCAGCGTCGGGGATAGCAATCAGCCCCAGCATTTT.

V and J are TRBV7-9 and TRBJ2-7, with 9 bases matching TRBD1. The trim removed 5 bases at V and 4 bases at J, leaving 3 bases unmatched. The germline CDR1 and CDR2 sequences are SEHNR and FQNEAQ (reference sequence). CDR3 size: 13 residues. The CDR3 DNA sequence: TGTGCCAGCAGCGTGGGACAGGGTTACGAGCAGTACTTC. This gives the protein CASSVGQGYEQYF. The full variable domain, in which reference TRBV7-9 and TRBJ2-7 provide the parts outside the CDR3, is DTGVSQNPRHKITKRGQNVTFRCDPISEHNRLYWYRQTLGQGPEFLTYFQNEAQLEKSRLLSDRFSAERPKGSFSTLEIQRTEQGDSAMYLCASSVGQGYEQYFGPGTRLTVT.

The rearrangement joins TRBV5-6 to TRBJ2-7; possible D gene TRBD1, 6 bases. V lost 3 bases and J lost 4, with 14 bases in between. The CDR3 has 14 residues. CDR1 and CDR2 (germline): SGHDT, YYEEEE. The CDR3 here is CASSSGAVRYEQYF. The DNA for the CDR3 is TGTGCCAGCAGCTCAGGGGCGGTGAGATACGAGCAGTACTTC. Looking up the rest from reference TRBV5-6 and TRBJ2-7 gives the full variable domain: DAGVTQSPTHLIKTRGQQVTLRCSPKSGHDTVSWYQQALGQGPQFIFQYYEEEERQRGNFPDRFSGHQFPNYSSELNVNALLLGDSALYLCASSSGAVRYEQYFGPGTRLTVT.

This clone was seen just once. V usage is TRBV4-3 and J usage is TRBJ2-7; perhaps TRBD2 as D (5 bases). There are 14 residues in the CDR3. Germline V gene data show CDR1 as LGHNA and CDR2 as YSLEER. V gave up 3 bases and J gave up 5 bases, with 14 bases separating them. DNA of the CDR3: TGCGCCAGCAGCCACCGGACTCCCCCCGACGAGCAGTACTTC. This sequence encodes CASSHRTPPDEQYF.

The DNA for the CDR3 is TGTGCCAGCAGCTCCGGGACAGCACCCTACGAGCAGTACTTC. It yields the protein CASSSGTAPYEQYF. The chain employs TRBV7-2 and TRBJ2-7, with 7 bases lining up with TRBD1. Losses at the gene ends were 4 bases for V and 2 bases for J; bases not matched to a gene: 5. Germline CDR1 is SGHTA and CDR2 is FQGNSA. This CDR3 is 14 amino acids long. The full variable domain, completed using reference TRBV7-2 and TRBJ2-7, is GAGVSQSPSNKVTEKGKDVELRCDPISGHTALYWYRQSLGQGLEFLIYFQGNSAPDKSGLPSDRFSAERTGGSVSTLTIQRTQQEDSAVYLCASSSGTAPYEQYFGPGTRLTVT.

This chain joins TRBV7-2 and TRBJ2-5; D might be TRBD2 (6 bases). There are 16 residues in the CDR3. Germline lookup yields CDR1 SGHTA and CDR2 FQGNSA. Trimming took off 2 bases at V and 4 bases at J, with 17 bases between the two ends. CDR3 bases: TGTGCCAGCAGCTTAAAACGGGGGACCTCGGGAGAGACCCAGTACTTC. This codes for CASSLKRGTSGETQYF.

The chain carries TRBV6-6 and TRBJ2-2; TRBD2 matches at 8 bases. J was trimmed by 8 bases and V by 9 bases; bases with no gene match: 14. The germline gives CDR1 MNHNY, CDR2 SVGAGI (reference sequence). The CDR3 is 15 residues long. CDR3 in DNA: TGTGCCAGTTTGACCGGGACTAGAATGTGGGGGGAGCTGTTTTTT. Protein sequence: CASLTGTRMWGELFF.

The chain is built from TRBV5-8 and TRBJ1-5; the D gene is possibly TRBD1 (6 bases). Germline CDR1 and CDR2: SGHTS and YDEGEE. The CDR3 is made up of 15 amino acids. With 4 bases removed from V and 6 bases from J, the gap between germline ends came to 17 bases. In DNA, the CDR3 is TGTGCCAGCAGCCCCCGGTGGGGGGGCCGTCAGCCCCAGCATTTT. Translated, it gives CASSPRWGGRQPQHF. Supplemented by reference TRBV5-8 and TRBJ1-5, the full variable domain reads EAGVTQSPTHLIKTRGQQATLRCSPISGHTSVYWYQQALGLGLQFLLWYDEGEERNRGNFPPRFSGRQFPNYSSELNVNALELEDSALYLCASSPRWGGRQPQHFGDGTRLSIL.

The gene calls are TRBV19 and TRBJ2-5; D is uncertain. The CDR3 spans 13 residues. The V gene lost 4 bases and the J gene lost 0 bases, with 6 bases spanning the gap. CDR1 and CDR2 from the germline V gene are LNHDA and SQIVND (reference sequence). The CDR3 DNA sequence: TGTGCCAGTAGTAAACGGTACCAAGAGACCCAGTACTTC. Amino acids: CASSKRYQETQYF.

This clone was seen only once. V is TRBV5-1 and J is TRBJ2-5, with 8 bases aligning to TRBD1. The J call could be wrong; TRBJ2-7 is a better fit for the DNA end. CDR1 and CDR2 from the germline V gene are SGHRS and YFSETQ. The CDR3 has 15 residues. The CDR3 nucleotides are TGCGCCAGCAGCTTGACCGGACAGGGCTCCTACGAGCAGTACTTC. Protein product: CASSLTGQGSYEQYF.

V is TRBV6-4 and J is TRBJ1-6; D is possibly TRBD1 (6 bases). V was shortened by 3 bases and J by 10 bases, with 13 bases between the two germline ends. The CDR3 is 14 residues long. The V gene's germline CDR1 is MRHNA and CDR2 SNTAGT. The CDR3 region is CASSDSLGGSPLHF. Written as DNA, the CDR3 is TGTGCCAGCAGTGATTCGCTAGGGGGATCACCCCTCCACTTT.

V and J are TRBV5-5 and TRBJ1-5, with D perhaps matching TRBD1 (5 bases). Germline CDR1 is SGHKS and CDR2 is YYEKEE (reference sequence). CDR3 length equals 15 residues. Between the trimmed V and J ends, which lost 4 bases and 9 bases, there was a span of 20 bases. The CDR3 reads CASSPHPKGLGPQHF. CDR3 sequence (DNA): TGTGCCAGCAGCCCCCACCCGAAGGGGCTGGGGCCCCAGCATTTT.

The chain employs TRBV18 and TRBJ1-2; 10 positions agree with TRBD1. Trimming removed 4 bases from V and 6 bases from J; junction bases left unmatched: 11. Germline lookup yields CDR1 KGHSH and CDR2 LQKENI. The CDR3 spans 16 residues. CDR3 loop: CASSLDRGRVADGYTF. As DNA, the CDR3 is TGTGCCAGCTCACTCGACAGGGGGCGGGTTGCGGATGGCTACACCTTC.

The V gene is TRBV5-5, the J gene TRBJ2-2; tentative D call: TRBD1 (5 bases). V lost 0 bases, J lost 2 bases, and 14 bases lay in between. The CDR3 runs 17 residues. Germline values: CDR1 SGHKS, CDR2 YYEKEE (reference sequence). The CDR3 loop is CASSLARPTENTGELFF. The CDR3 nucleotides are TGTGCCAGCAGCTTGGCCCGTCCGACAGAAAACACCGGGGAGCTGTTTTTT.